Below, 25 T cell receptor beta chains from the same sample are listed, as sequenced in a study of blood T cell repertoires in COVID-19. The data were produced by immunoSEQ multiplex PCR, yet TCRdb's version contains in-frame clones alone and is incomplete. The sample holds tens of thousands of clones, approximately 86% seen once. The specimen was peripheral blood. The receptors come from a man in his 70s with acute or convalescent COVID-19.

The V call is TRBV2, the J call TRBJ1-4; unclear D gene. The CDR3 extends over 16 amino acids. The V end lost 3 bases, the J end lost 2 bases, and 13 bases lay between the germline ends. The V gene's germline CDR1 is SNHLY and CDR2 FYNNEI. CDR3 loop: CASSERGLATNEKLFF. The DNA for the CDR3 is TGTGCCAGCAGTGAGCGGGGTTTGGCGACTAATGAAAAACTGTTTTTT.

The chain recombines TRBV10-2 with TRBJ2-7; TRBD1 matches 7 bases. This CDR3 has 14 residues. CDR1 is WSHSY and CDR2 is SAAADI in the germline V gene. The V gene end was trimmed by 4 bases and the J gene end by 5 bases; junction bases not matched to a gene: 8. The CDR3 DNA is TGCGCCAGCAGTGCCCAGGGGGAAATCGACGAGCAGTACTTC. Protein sequence: CASSAQGEIDEQYF.

The rearrangement joins TRBV2 to TRBJ2-1; 12 bases fit TRBD2. Germline lookup yields CDR1 SNHLY and CDR2 FYNNEI. V trimming: 5 bases; J trimming: 7 bases; junction bases outside the gene matches: 6. The CDR3 sequence is 15 residues long. For the CDR3, the DNA is TGTGCCAGCAGTCCTAGCGGGGGGGCGAATAATGAGCAGTTCTTC. It encodes CASSPSGGANNEQFF.

V gene TRBV29-1 combines with J gene TRBJ2-3; 8 bases are a match to TRBD1. Germline CDR1 SQVTM, CDR2 ANQGSEA. The CDR3 is 12 residues long. The ends lost 4 bases at V and 4 bases at J; junction bases unmatched: 1. The CDR3 is CSVAQGADTQYF. The CDR3 DNA is TGCAGCGTTGCACAGGGGGCAGATACGCAGTATTTT.

The CDR3 coding sequence is TGTGCCAGCAGTTATTCTACGGGGACTGAAGCTTTCTTT. This translates into CASSYSTGTEAFF. The chain is built from TRBV6-5 and TRBJ1-1; D is unclear. Trimming pared 3 bases from V and 5 bases from J, leaving 10 bases between. Germline loops: CDR1 MNHEY, CDR2 SVGAGI. This CDR3 contains 13 residues.

The rearrangement uses TRBV9 and TRBJ1-1; D uncertain. Deletions cut 0 bases from V and 3 bases from J, with 12 bases between. Per the germline V gene, CDR1 is SGDLS and CDR2 is YYNGEE. The CDR3 runs to 15 residues. CDR3 DNA: TGTGCCAGCAGCGTAGACCCGTCGGGGTACACTGAAGCTTTCTTT. It codes for CASSVDPSGYTEAFF. Based on the CDR3 plus reference TRBV9 and TRBJ1-1, the full variable domain is DSGVTQTPKHLITATGQRVTLRCSPRSGDLSVYWYQQSLDQGLQFLIQYYNGEERAKGNILERFSAQQFPDLHSELNLSSLELGDSALYFCASSVDPSGYTEAFFGQGTRLTVV.

The rearrangement joins TRBV3-1 (or the pseudogene TRBV3-2) to TRBJ1-6, with D unresolved. The CDR3 has 13 amino acids. Germline assignment: CDR1 LGHDT and CDR2 YNNKEL (reference sequence). V was pared by 1 base and J by 9 bases, with 7 bases between. CDR3 in DNA: TGTGCCAGCAGCCAAGTGCGTGGTTCACCCCTCCACTTT. Its protein is CASSQVRGSPLHF.

This sequence joins TRBV5-1 and TRBJ2-5; a weak D match, TRBD2 (5 bases). The CDR3 contains 15 residues. Germline V gene data show CDR1 as SGHRS and CDR2 as YFSETQ. Trimming removed 3 bases at V and 5 bases at J, with 17 bases between. DNA for the CDR3: TGCGCCAGCAGCTACGGGATCTCGCGTCTGGAGACCCAGTACTTC. Protein product: CASSYGISRLETQYF. The full variable domain, in which reference TRBV5-1 and TRBJ2-5 provide the parts outside the CDR3, is KAGVTQTPRYLIKTRGQQVTLSCSPISGHRSVSWYQQTPGQGLQFLFEYFSETQRNKGNFPGRFSGRQFSNSRSEMNVSTLELGDSALYLCASSYGISRLETQYFGPGTRLLVL.

CDR3 sequence reads: CASSEYRGLSYEQYF. The CDR3 region has the DNA TGTGCCAGCAGTGAATACAGGGGGCTCTCCTACGAGCAGTACTTC. V is TRBV25-1 and J is TRBJ2-7; 8 positions match TRBD1. This CDR3 contains 15 residues. V lost 0 bases, J lost 0 bases, and 1 base stayed unmatched. Per the germline V gene, CDR1 is MGHDK and CDR2 is SYGVNS.

This chain connects TRBV19 to TRBJ1-1; D is perhaps TRBD1 (6 bases). V was trimmed by 3 bases and J by 2 bases, leaving 13 bases between them. In germline, CDR1 is LNHDA, CDR2 SQIVND (reference sequence). The CDR3 runs 15 residues. The CDR3 loop reads CASSILGAPNTEAFF. The DNA for the CDR3 is TGTGCCAGTAGTATCTTGGGGGCGCCCAACACTGAAGCTTTCTTT.

The V call is TRBV12-3 or TRBV12-4, the J call TRBJ1-5; D is undetermined. The V end lost 5 bases, the J end lost 5 bases, and 7 bases lay between the germline ends. The CDR3 consists of 12 residues. The CDR3 region is CASSLRDQPQHF. The CDR3 region has the DNA TGTGCCAGCAGTCTCCGGGATCAGCCCCAGCATTTT.

This rearrangement joins TRBV6-5 to TRBJ1-1; 8 bases fit TRBD1. Trimming removed 5 bases from V and 1 base from J; junction bases left unmatched: 6. The germline gives CDR1 MNHEY, CDR2 SVGAGI. CDR3 length: 15 amino acids. As DNA, the CDR3 is TGTGCCAGCAGTCGGGACAGGCAATCGAACACTGAAGCTTTCTTT. Translation: CASSRDRQSNTEAFF.

The J gene is TRBJ1-6, the V gene TRBV6-5, with TRBD1 matching over 8 bases. The junction had 8 bases not matched to a gene; V was cut back by 4 bases and J by 9 bases. The CDR3 sequence is 15 residues long. CDR1 MNHEY and CDR2 SVGAGI come from the germline V gene. The CDR3 sequence: CASSFGTGNSSPLHF. Here the CDR3 DNA reads TGTGCCAGCAGTTTCGGGACAGGAAACAGTTCACCCCTCCACTTT.

This clone showed up just once. The chain joins TRBV28 to TRBJ1-2; a possible D gene is TRBD1 (5 bases). The CDR3 is 15 amino acids. Trimming cost V 5 bases and J 2 bases, with 15 bases left between them. Germline-derived CDR1 and CDR2 are MDHEN and SYDVKM. In DNA, the CDR3 is TGTGCCAGCAGTGGGGACGGGGGATTAAACTATGGCTACACCTTC. Translation: CASSGDGGLNYGYTF.

The V gene is TRBV5-4, the J gene TRBJ1-1, with D uncertain. The germline V gene encodes CDR1 SGHNT and CDR2 YYREEE (reference sequence). The CDR3 consists of 13 residues. The V gene lost 0 bases and the J gene lost 1 base, with 4 bases spanning the gap. DNA for the CDR3: TGTGCCAGCAGCTTGGAGCAGAACACTGAAGCTTTCTTT. Protein sequence: CASSLEQNTEAFF.

This chain connects TRBV4-2 to TRBJ1-4; possible D gene TRBD1, 5 bases. The CDR3 is 17 amino acids. V was pared by 1 base and J by 7 bases, with 19 bases between. Germline V lookup: CDR1 LGHNA, CDR2 YNFKEQ. CDR3 region: CASSQAGEGSSSEKLFF. In nucleotides, the CDR3 is TGTGCCAGCAGCCAAGCGGGGGAGGGGAGTTCGAGTGAAAAACTGTTTTTT.

Here the CDR3 DNA reads TGTGCCAGCAGCCCCCAACGGACTAGCGGGGGCGGGGAGCTGTTTTTT. It is translated as CASSPQRTSGGGELFF. The chain has TRBV7-3 and TRBJ2-2, with 13 bases matching TRBD2. CDR3 length equals 16 residues. CDR1 SGHTA and CDR2 FQGTGA come from the germline V gene. V was clipped by 5 bases and J by 7 bases; unmatched bases: 7.

This clone was seen more than once but under ten times. The chain combines TRBV11-2 with TRBJ1-6; a weak D match, TRBD1 (6 bases). The V gene lost 1 base and the J gene lost 11 bases, with 9 bases spanning the gap. This CDR3 spans 13 amino acids. The germline gives CDR1 SGHAT, CDR2 FQNNGV. CDR3 DNA sequence: TGTGCCAGCAGCTTAGTAAGGGGGACACCCCTCCACTTT. Translation: CASSLVRGTPLHF.

This clone appeared a few times. V is TRBV19 and J is TRBJ1-2; D perhaps matches TRBD1 (5 bases). The germline gives CDR1 LNHDA, CDR2 SQIVND (reference sequence). With 5 bases removed from V and 8 bases from J, the gap between germline ends came to 12 bases. This CDR3 contains 12 residues. CDR3 nucleotide sequence: TGTGCCAGTAGTCCAGGGTGGCGGGGCTACACCTTC. Residues: CASSPGWRGYTF.

This rearrangement joins TRBV4-1 to TRBJ2-7, with D tentatively TRBD1 (6 bases). The CDR3 totals 15 residues. Germline V gene data show CDR1 as MGHRA and CDR2 as YSYEKL. Trimming pared 0 bases from V and 3 bases from J, leaving 12 bases between. CDR3 nucleotides: TGCGCCAGCAGCCAAGAATCCTCACAGGGCTACGAGCAGTACTTC. This gives the protein CASSQESSQGYEQYF.

The chain recombines TRBV27 with TRBJ1-2, with TRBD1 as a possible D gene (5 bases). The CDR3 sequence is 14 residues long. V lost 3 bases and J 4 bases, leaving 12 bases between the germline ends. From germline, CDR1 is MNHEY and CDR2 SMNVEV (reference sequence). The CDR3 loop is CASSFAGALYGYTF. CDR3 in DNA: TGTGCCAGCAGTTTTGCTGGGGCCCTCTATGGCTACACCTTC.

V gene TRBV3-1 (or the pseudogene TRBV3-2) combines with J gene TRBJ2-7; 13 positions agree with TRBD2. The germline CDR1 and CDR2 sequences are LGHDT and YNNKEL (reference sequence). The CDR3 runs to 18 residues. Unmatched junction bases numbered 12, after V lost 2 bases and J lost 5 bases. The CDR3 sequence: CASSQTLLLAGGPDEQYF. In DNA form, the CDR3 reads TGTGCCAGCAGCCAAACCCTCTTACTAGCGGGGGGGCCCGACGAGCAGTACTTC.

The rearrangement joins TRBV2 to TRBJ2-7; D unresolved. CDR3 length: 12 residues. Germline CDR1 is SNHLY and CDR2 is FYNNEI. Trimming left V 6 bases short and J 3 bases short, with 9 bases between. CDR3 region: CASSPLDYEQYF. In nucleotides, the CDR3 is TGTGCCAGCAGCCCCTTAGACTACGAGCAGTACTTC. The variable domain in full, completed from reference TRBV2 and TRBJ2-7, reads EPEVTQTPSHQVTQMGQEVILRCVPISNHLYFYWYRQILGQKVEFLVSFYNNEISEKSEIFDDQFSVERPDGSNFTLKIRSTKLEDSAMYFCASSPLDYEQYFGPGTRLTVT.

The gene calls are TRBV6-5 and TRBJ2-1; 7 nucleotides agree with TRBD2. Trimming took 2 bases from V and 4 from J; bases not matched to a gene: 5. The germline V gene encodes CDR1 MNHEY and CDR2 SVGAGI. This CDR3 spans 15 amino acids. DNA of the CDR3: TGTGCCAGCAGTTACGGCCTAGCGGCATACAATGAGCAGTTCTTC. Translation gives CASSYGLAAYNEQFF.

This chain's CDR3 is CASSPGTGQYGYTF. The CDR3 DNA reads as TGTGCCAGCAGTCCCGGGACAGGACAATATGGCTACACCTTC. The chain recombines TRBV6-5 with TRBJ1-2, with 8 bases identical to TRBD1. V shed 5 bases, J shed 5 bases, and the junction held 7 bases outside the gene matches. Germline V CDR1 and CDR2: MNHEY, SVGAGI. CDR3 length: 14 amino acids.